The clone carrying this TCR beta chain was detected many times. What it recognizes is unknown. This specimen comes from a study of regulatory T cells in long-lasting Graves disease. This CDR3 spans 16 amino acids. Per germline, CDR1 SGHAT and CDR2 FQNNGV. The V and J ends lost 1 base and 2 bases respectively, with 13 bases between them. Points from the study as a whole: Having few samples may have compromised the accuracy. Newly diagnosed Graves' patients exceeded persistent ones in TCR diversity. With persistent disease, TRBV28, TRBJ1-2 and TRBJ2-5 were the favored segments.

Described time point: newly diagnosed GD, antithyroid drugs for less than 3 months. RNA isolated from PBMCs was used to make the TCR library. Through Arm-PCR of CDR3 regions and iRepertoire HTBI primers, TCR beta libraries were built. Via MiXCR, TCRdb re-called the multiplex PCR reads, giving one row per CDR3 protein. Here the sample spans a few hundred thousand distinct CDR3 sequences, 16% being singletons. This sample was shared with a second study, whose subject was T cells in Graves' hyperthyroidism and ophthalmopathy. That investigation notes: HTBI primers were used for first-round RT-PCR of the TCR CDR3.

This receptor was obtained from a man aged 40-49 years with Graves disease. Source: peripheral blood mononuclear cells (PBMCs), taken at new diagnosis, from a patient treated with antithyroid drugs. The rearrangement links TRBV11-2 to TRBJ2-3, with TRBD2 as a possible D gene (6 bases). The CDR3 spells CASSLAVSGSTDTQYF. The CDR3 DNA sequence: TGTGCCAGCAGCTTAGCAGTTAGCGGATCCACAGATACGCAGTATTTT.